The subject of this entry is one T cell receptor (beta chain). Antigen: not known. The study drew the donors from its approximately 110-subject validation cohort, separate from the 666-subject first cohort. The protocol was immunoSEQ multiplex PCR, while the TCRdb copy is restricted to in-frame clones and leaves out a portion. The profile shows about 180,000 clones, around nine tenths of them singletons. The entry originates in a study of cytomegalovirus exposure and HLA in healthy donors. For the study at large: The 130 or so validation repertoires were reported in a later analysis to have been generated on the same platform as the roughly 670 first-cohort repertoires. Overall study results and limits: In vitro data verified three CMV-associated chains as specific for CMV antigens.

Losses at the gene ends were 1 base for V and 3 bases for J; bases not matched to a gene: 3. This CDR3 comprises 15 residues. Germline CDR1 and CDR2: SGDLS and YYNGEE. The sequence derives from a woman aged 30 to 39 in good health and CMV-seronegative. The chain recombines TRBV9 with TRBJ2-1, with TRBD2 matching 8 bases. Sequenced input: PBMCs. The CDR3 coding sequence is TGTGCCAGCAGCGTACTGGGGACTAGCTACAATGAGCAGTTCTTC. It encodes CASSVLGTSYNEQFF.